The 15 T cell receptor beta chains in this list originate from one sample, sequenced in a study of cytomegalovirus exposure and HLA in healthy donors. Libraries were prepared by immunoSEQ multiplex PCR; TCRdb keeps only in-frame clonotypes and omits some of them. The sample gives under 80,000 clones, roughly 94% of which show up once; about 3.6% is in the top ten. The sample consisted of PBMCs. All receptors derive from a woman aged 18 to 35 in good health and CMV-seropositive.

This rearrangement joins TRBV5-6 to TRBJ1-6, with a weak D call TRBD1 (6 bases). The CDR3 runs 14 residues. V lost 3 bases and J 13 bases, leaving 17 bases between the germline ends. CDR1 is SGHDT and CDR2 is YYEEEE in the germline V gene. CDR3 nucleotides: TGTGCCAGCAGCTCCGGGACAACAGGACTTCCCCTCCACTTT. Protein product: CASSSGTTGLPLHF.

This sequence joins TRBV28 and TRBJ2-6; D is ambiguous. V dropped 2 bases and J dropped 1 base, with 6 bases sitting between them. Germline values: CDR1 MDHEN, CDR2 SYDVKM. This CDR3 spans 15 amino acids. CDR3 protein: CASSLPGSGANVLTF. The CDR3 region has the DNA TGTGCCAGCAGTTTACCCGGGTCTGGGGCCAACGTCCTGACTTTC. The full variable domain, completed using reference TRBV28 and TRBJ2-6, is DVKVTQSSRYLVKRTGEKVFLECVQDMDHENMFWYRQDPGLGLRLIYFSYDVKMKEKGDIPEGYSVSREKKERFSLILESASTNQTSMYLCASSLPGSGANVLTFGAGSRLTVL.

The CDR3 nucleotides are TGTGCCAGCAGTTTACGACAGGGGGTGGTCACTGAAGCTTTCTTT. Translating it yields CASSLRQGVVTEAFF. The genes are TRBV28 and TRBJ1-1; 9 bases agree with TRBD1. This CDR3 is 15 amino acids long. The junction had 5 bases not matched to a gene; V was cut back by 2 bases and J by 4 bases. The germline CDR1 and CDR2 sequences are MDHEN and SYDVKM.

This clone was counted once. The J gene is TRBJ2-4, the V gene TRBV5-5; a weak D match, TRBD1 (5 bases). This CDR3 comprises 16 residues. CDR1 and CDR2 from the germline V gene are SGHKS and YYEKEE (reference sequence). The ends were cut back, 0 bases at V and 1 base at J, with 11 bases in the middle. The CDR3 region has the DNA TGTGCCAGCAGCTTGGTGGCCAGGGCCGCCAAAAACATTCAGTACTTC. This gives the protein CASSLVARAAKNIQYF.

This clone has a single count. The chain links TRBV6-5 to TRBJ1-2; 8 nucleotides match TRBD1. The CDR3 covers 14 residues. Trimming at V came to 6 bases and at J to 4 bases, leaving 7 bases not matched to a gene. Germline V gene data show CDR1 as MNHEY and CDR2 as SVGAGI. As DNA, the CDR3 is TGTGCCAGCAGCTTCCCCACAGGGGGCTATGGCTACACCTTC. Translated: CASSFPTGGYGYTF.

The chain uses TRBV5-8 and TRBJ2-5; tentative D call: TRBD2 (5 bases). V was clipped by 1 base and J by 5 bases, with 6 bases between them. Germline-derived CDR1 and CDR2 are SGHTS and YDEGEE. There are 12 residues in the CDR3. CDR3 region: CASSLRRETQYF. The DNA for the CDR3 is TGTGCCAGCAGCTTGAGGAGGGAGACCCAGTACTTC.

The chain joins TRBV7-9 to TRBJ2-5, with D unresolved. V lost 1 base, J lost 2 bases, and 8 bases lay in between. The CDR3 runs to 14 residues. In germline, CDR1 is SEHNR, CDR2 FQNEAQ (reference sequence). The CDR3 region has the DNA TGTGCCAGCAGCTTAGGGGCATCTCAAGAGACCCAGTACTTC. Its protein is CASSLGASQETQYF.

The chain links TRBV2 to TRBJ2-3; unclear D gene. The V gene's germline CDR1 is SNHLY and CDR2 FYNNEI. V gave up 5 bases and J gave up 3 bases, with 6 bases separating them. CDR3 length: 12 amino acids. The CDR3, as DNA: TGTGCCAGCAGTCCAGGTACAGATACGCAGTATTTT. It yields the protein CASSPGTDTQYF.

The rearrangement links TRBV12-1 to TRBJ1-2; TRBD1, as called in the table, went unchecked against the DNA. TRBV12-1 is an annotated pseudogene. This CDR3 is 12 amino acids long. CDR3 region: CASIWGGYGYTF. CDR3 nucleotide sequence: TGTGCCAGCATCTGGGGCGGATATGGCTACACCTTC.

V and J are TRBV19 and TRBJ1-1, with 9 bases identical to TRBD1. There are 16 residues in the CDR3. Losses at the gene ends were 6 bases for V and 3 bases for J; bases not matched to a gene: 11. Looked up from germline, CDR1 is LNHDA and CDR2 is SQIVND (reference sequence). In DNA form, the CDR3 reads TGTGCCAGTAGGAACAGGGGGCTAGGAGAATACACTGAAGCTTTCTTT. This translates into CASRNRGLGEYTEAFF.

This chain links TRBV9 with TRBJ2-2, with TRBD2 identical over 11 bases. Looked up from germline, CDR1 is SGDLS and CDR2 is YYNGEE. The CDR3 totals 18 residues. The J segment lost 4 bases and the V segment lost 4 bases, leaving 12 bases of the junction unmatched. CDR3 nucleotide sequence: TGTGCCAGCAGCTCACCCCATAGCGGGGGGGCGTCCACCGGGGAGCTGTTTTTT. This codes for CASSSPHSGGASTGELFF.

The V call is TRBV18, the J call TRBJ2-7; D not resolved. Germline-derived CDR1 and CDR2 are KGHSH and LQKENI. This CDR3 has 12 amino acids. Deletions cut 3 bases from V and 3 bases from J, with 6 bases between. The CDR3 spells CASSPESYEQYF. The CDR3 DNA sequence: TGTGCCAGCTCACCTGAGAGCTACGAGCAGTACTTC.

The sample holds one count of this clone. The CDR3 DNA sequence: TGTGCCAGCAGTTTATCGCGGTCCCTAAGCCATGAGCAGTTCTTC. Translated, it gives CASSLSRSLSHEQFF. V is TRBV27 and J is TRBJ2-1, with D hard to call. This CDR3 has 15 residues. CDR1 and CDR2 (germline): MNHEY, SMNVEV (reference sequence). V lost 0 bases and J 8 bases, leaving 14 bases between the germline ends.

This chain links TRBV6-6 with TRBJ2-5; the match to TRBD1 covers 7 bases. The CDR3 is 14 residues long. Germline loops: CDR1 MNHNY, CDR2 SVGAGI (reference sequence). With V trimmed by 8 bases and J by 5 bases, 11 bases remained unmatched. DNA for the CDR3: TGTGCCAGCGCCTTACAGGGGTTCGTTGAGACCCAGTACTTC. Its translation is CASALQGFVETQYF.

The DNA for the CDR3 is TGTGCCAGCAGTTTAGGGCAGGGGTGGACCGGGGAGCTGTTTTTT. Translated: CASSLGQGWTGELFF. The rearrangement joins TRBV27 to TRBJ2-2, with D perhaps matching TRBD1 (6 bases). Germline V lookup: CDR1 MNHEY, CDR2 SMNVEV (reference sequence). V lost 2 bases to trimming and J lost 5 bases, with 12 bases between them. This CDR3 is 15 amino acids long.